The TCR beta chain under discussion was sequenced for a study of identifying expanded T cells in peripheral blood. Study-level findings and limits: Over two and four weeks, about 15 and 18 clones changed, versus 1.2 between replicates. Clone count variance between roughly 2-week samples rose with total template count.

V lost 3 bases and J 0 bases, leaving 10 bases between the germline ends. Germline assignment: CDR1 SEHNR and CDR2 FQNEAQ (reference sequence). The CDR3 sequence is 15 residues long. Collection occurred without any documented infections or immune events in donors. A remark on this clone: Antigen specificity is unknown.

The protocol was immunoSEQ multiplex PCR, while the TCRdb copy is restricted to in-frame clones and leaves out a portion. This table holds about 50,000 clones, 82% found once. This TCR was sampled from a person aged 18 to 70 in good health. J is TRBJ2-3 and V is TRBV7-9; D not resolved. The sequenced sample consisted of blood. Here the CDR3 reads CASSFVGISTDTQYF. Here the CDR3 DNA reads TGTGCCAGCAGCTTTGTGGGGATTAGCACAGATACGCAGTATTTT.